The text below deals with one T cell receptor (beta chain). This entry belongs to a study of blood T cell repertoires in COVID-19. Study background: Some COVID-19 samples were acute and others convalescent; all came from the United States, Italy and Spain.

V was clipped by 2 bases and J by 0 bases; unmatched bases: 8. The CDR3 has 20 amino acids. Germline assignment: CDR1 MNHEY and CDR2 SVGEGT. Under the authors' procedure: Counts of nucleated cells, estimated from reference gene primer amplification, were obtained. Repertoires were generated with immunoSEQ multiplex PCR, while TCRdb's copy carries only in-frame clones and drops some. The DNA gave D and trimming, while V, J and clone size come from that table. The sample contains 55,000 to 90,000 clones, around 83% of which appear only once. The chain links TRBV6-2 or TRBV6-3 to TRBJ2-4; 15 bases are a match to TRBD2. Sequenced: peripheral blood. The TCR sequence derives from a man between 70 and 80 years old with active COVID-19. CDR3 sequence reads: CASSYPGLAGGPLAKNIQYF. The CDR3 bases are TGTGCCAGCAGTTACCCCGGACTAGCGGGAGGGCCTCTAGCCAAAAACATTCAGTACTTC.